This T cell receptor (beta chain) is from a study of naive and memory T cell subsets (dated by TCRdb to 2016 to 2017). With respect to the entire study: The figure summarizing these samples reported roughly 10 blood donors, 7 tuberculin skin test biopsies and 3 saline control biopsies. Skin biopsies were taken from tuberculin skin test sites or from saline-injected control sites and were processed for RNA extraction as described before. PCR2 was typically performed as a SYBR Green qPCR that was stopped at a set threshold, although end-point PCR (roughly 6 cycles) could be used instead for low-input samples.

Libraries were constructed by UMI-ligation and nested PCR. Four rounds of PCR, run with the SP2 primer together with nested alpha and beta constant region primers, were used to amplify the ligated cDNA. For the blood and skin samples, TCR RNA was reverse transcribed with SuperScript IV using primers for the alpha and beta constant regions. T4 RNA ligase 1 was used to ligate an oligonucleotide containing the Illumina SP2 primer and a UMI to the 3' end of the cDNA. To prevent hairpin formation, the 12-nucleotide UMI was made up of two random hexamers with an eight-base spacer between them. TCR alpha and beta chain libraries were processed separately from the second PCR onward, with dual indexing for multiplexing. After pooling, the indexed libraries were analyzed by capillary electrophoresis and sequenced on either an Illumina MiSeq or NextSeq. Libraries were spiked with PhiX DNA at about 4.5-7.5% so that base diversity was increased and cluster recognition was improved. The authors' analysis ran thus. Demultiplexor extracted UMIs from read 2, combined them with read 1 TCR sequence, and split reads by sample indices. Decombinator identified V and J genes and V-J junctions, assigning each TCR a five-part identifier including V and J deletions. Collapsinator relied on UMIs to correct both sequencing errors and PCR amplification heterogeneity, producing a UMI-based abundance for each TCR. CDR3Translator converted identifiers to nucleotide sequence, translated to amino acids, and extracted CDR3 regions using terminal motifs. After normalization to the amount of input RNA, the error-corrected alpha and beta TCR counts from blood and from skin were compared. The raw public reads went through TCRdb reprocessing: fastp at Q25, MiXCR clone calling, in-frame beta chains kept. Each entry is one CDR3 protein sequence, shown with its most common DNA and genes. These V and J calls are TCRdb output, not the study's own analysis. The table for this sample lists more than 20,000 distinct CDR3 sequences; about 6.1% of them were counted only once. The ten largest clones add up to approximately 5.7% of the sample.

The germline V gene supplies CDR1 SGDLS and CDR2 YYNGEE. V has 4 bases trimmed and J has 8 bases trimmed; junction bases matching no gene number 6. The CDR3 holds 15 amino acids from the cysteine to the phenylalanine. The sequence is cut down to CDR3 DNA, 45 bases in frame from base 1. The treatment or condition label, as the study defines it: skin biopsy from PPD injection site in Mantoux-positive individual. Using 3' ligation of a UMI-containing oligonucleotide to TCR cDNA, the study laid out a robust and sensitive protocol to amplify, sequence and analyze TCRs. Tuberculin skin test biopsies came from sites injected with PPD in individuals with a positive Mantoux test. Total RNA was used without cell sorting and was treated with RQ1 DNase before reverse transcription, with a target input of about 1 to 1000 ng. Libraries were prepared from skin biopsies and whole blood to test how robust the pipeline was in samples where T cells are a minority population.

Remarks on this clonotype: It lacks a known antigen. No base quality information exists; no much larger clone differs at one position.

Beyond this particular receptor, the publication reports: The larger number of TCRs at tuberculin skin test sites was interpreted as T cell infiltration of a delayed type IV hypersensitivity reaction. The paper did not give details of skin biopsy collection and RNA processing, instead referencing earlier studies for those details. The potential sensitivity of the RNA-based method to TCR transcript changes with T cell activation and differentiation was acknowledged. TCR sequences were reportedly obtained from both types of skin biopsy, with many more TCRs found at tuberculin skin test sites.

In this chain, TRBV9 is recombined with TRBJ1-6, and TRBD1 aligns with 10 junction nucleotides. This receptor was obtained from an adult in good health. The material sequenced was skin, taken from a tuberculin skin test site. The nucleotide sequence is given as TGTGCCAGCAGCTATACCGGGACAGGGGATTCACCCCTCCACTTT. Its protein reads: CASSYTGTGDSPLHF.